The 8 T cell receptor beta chains in this list originate from one sample, sequenced in a study of technical replicates of blood from a few donors. Sequenced by immunoSEQ multiplex PCR; TCRdb stores in-frame clones only, minus some. This table has almost 70,000 clones, approximately 90% appearing once. Specimen: PBMCs. Every receptor here comes from a human donor in good health. Some clones in this sample may be carry-over from other donors' samples.

The rearrangement joins TRBV4-3 to TRBJ1-2; 9 bases are a match to TRBD1. The CDR3 runs to 15 residues. Germline V CDR1 and CDR2: LGHNA, YSLEER. V trimming: 2 bases; J trimming: 6 bases; junction bases outside the gene matches: 7. The CDR3 nucleotides are TGCGCCAGCAGCCAACCGGGACAGGGCTGGAATGGCTACACCTTC. Encoded protein: CASSQPGQGWNGYTF.

This chain uses TRBV18 with TRBJ1-1, with D uncertain. Trimming left V 2 bases short and J 0 bases short, with 4 bases between. The germline V gene has CDR1 KGHSH and CDR2 LQKENI. This CDR3 region has 13 residues. The CDR3 loop is CASSPTVNTEAFF. CDR3 in DNA: TGTGCCAGCTCACCAACGGTGAACACTGAAGCTTTCTTT.

With regard to this clone: This specimen includes other DNA sequences encoding the same CDR3. The rearrangement uses TRBV7-3 and TRBJ2-2; D is ambiguous. Per the germline V gene, CDR1 is SGHTA and CDR2 is FQGTGA. The CDR3 sequence is 14 residues long. Trimming stripped 3 bases from V and 1 base from J, with 6 bases between. CDR3: CASSFRGNTGELFF. The CDR3 coding sequence is TGTGCCAGCAGCTTTCGAGGGAACACCGGGGAGCTGTTTTTT.

Comments on this clone: The germline gene is not matched at one end of the junction; a read error may be the cause. The chain carries TRBV5-4 and TRBJ2-7; 8 nucleotides align to TRBD1. Germline V gives CDR1 SGHNT, CDR2 YYREEE (reference sequence). This CDR3 has 14 residues. CDR3 sequence: CASSSRTGSSEQYF. For the CDR3, the DNA is TGTGCCAGCAGCTCGAGGACAGGGTCCTCCGAGCAGTACTTC.

This chain joins TRBV4-1 and TRBJ2-3, with 8 bases that match TRBD2. CDR3 size: 16 residues. Germline lookup yields CDR1 MGHRA and CDR2 YSYEKL. The V segment lost 2 bases and the J segment 2 bases; nucleotides outside the gene matches: 6. Here the CDR3 DNA reads TGCGCCAGCAGCCAATACGGGGGGGCCTACACAGATACGCAGTATTTT. Residues: CASSQYGGAYTDTQYF.

The chain recombines TRBV6-5 with TRBJ1-6; tentatively, D is TRBD1 (5 bases). CDR1 is MNHEY and CDR2 is SVGAGI in the germline V gene. This CDR3 region has 14 residues. V lost 7 bases to trimming and J lost 6 bases, with 13 bases between them. This CDR3 reads CASTQDTVNSPLHF. The CDR3, as DNA: TGTGCCAGCACCCAGGACACAGTTAATTCACCCCTCCACTTT.

J is TRBJ2-7 and V is TRBV7-8, with a possible D match to TRBD2 (5 bases). V dropped 5 bases and J dropped 2 bases, with 7 bases sitting between them. The CDR3 is made up of 12 amino acids. Germline-derived CDR1 and CDR2 are SGHVS and FQNEAQ. CDR3 DNA: TGTGCCAGCAGCCCCGGGACCTACGAGCAGTACTTC. It translates to CASSPGTYEQYF. Drawing the rest from reference TRBV7-8 and TRBJ2-7, the complete variable domain is GAGVSQSPRYKVAKRGQDVALRCDPISGHVSLFWYQQALGQGPEFLTYFQNEAQLDKSGLPSDRFFAERPEGSVSTLKIQRTQQEDSAVYLCASSPGTYEQYFGPGTRLTVT.

V gene TRBV28 combines with J gene TRBJ1-2; 7 nucleotides match TRBD1. Germline V gene data show CDR1 as MDHEN and CDR2 as SYDVKM. V shed 2 bases, J shed 2 bases, and the junction held 2 bases outside the gene matches. The CDR3 covers 14 residues. CDR3 bases: TGTGCCAGCAGTTTAATCAGGGGGAACTATGGCTACACCTTC. Its protein is CASSLIRGNYGYTF.